The 29 T cell receptor beta chains presented below share a single source sample, sequenced in a study of early T cells in non-severe SARS-CoV-2 infection. TCRdb re-called the 5' RACE reads through MiXCR, storing one row per CDR3 protein. In the table there are 95,000 to 100,000 distinct CDR3 sequences, about 12% of which are singletons. The sequenced sample was whole blood. The receptors were sampled from an adult who was a healthcare worker with PCR-confirmed SARS-CoV-2 infection or an uninfected control (not recorded which).

The V and J genes are TRBV5-1 and TRBJ2-5, with a possible D match to TRBD1 (5 bases). CDR3 length: 15 amino acids. Trimming stripped 2 bases from V and 1 base from J, with 12 bases between. CDR1 SGHRS and CDR2 YFSETQ come from the germline V gene. For the CDR3, the DNA is TGCGCCAGCAGCTTTTCTCAGGGCACCCAAGAGACCCAGTACTTC. Translation: CASSFSQGTQETQYF.

This clonotype was counted many times. The gene calls are TRBV5-1 and TRBJ1-2; D possibly corresponds to TRBD1 (5 bases). Germline CDR1 is SGHRS and CDR2 is YFSETQ. V was trimmed by 5 bases and J by 8 bases, leaving 19 bases between them. The CDR3 extends over 14 amino acids. The CDR3, as DNA: TGCGCCAGCAGACCGGGACGGACACAGCGGGGCTACACCTTC. Its translation is CASRPGRTQRGYTF.

This clonotype was seen repeatedly, ten times or more. This chain links TRBV28 with TRBJ1-5; 7 nucleotides line up with TRBD1. CDR1 and CDR2 from the germline V gene are MDHEN and SYDVKM. This CDR3 contains 13 residues. Losses at the gene ends were 10 bases for V and 3 bases for J; bases not matched to a gene: 6. The CDR3 nucleotides are TGTGCCACCGCAGGGACAGTCAATCAGCCCCAGCATTTT. It encodes CATAGTVNQPQHF.

The chain employs TRBV3-1 and TRBJ1-1; D gene uncertain. CDR3 size: 16 residues. Trimming removed 4 bases at V and 1 base at J, with 16 bases between. From germline, CDR1 is LGHDT and CDR2 YNNKEL (reference sequence). CDR3: CASSPLLRVPNTEAFF. For the CDR3, the DNA is TGTGCCAGCAGCCCCCTCCTGAGGGTTCCGAACACTGAAGCTTTCTTT.

This clonotype was picked up a small number of times. The rearrangement joins TRBV3-1 to TRBJ2-3; 10 bases are a match to TRBD1. The V and J ends lost 4 bases and 3 bases, in that order; junction bases with no gene match: 7. The CDR3 has 16 amino acids. The germline CDR1 and CDR2 sequences are LGHDT and YNNKEL (reference sequence). The CDR3, as DNA: TGTGCCAGCAGCCTACCACGGACAGGGGGAACAGATACGCAGTATTTT. Protein sequence: CASSLPRTGGTDTQYF.

This clonotype was seen only a few times. The chain has TRBV7-6 and TRBJ1-6; no clear D. Germline-derived CDR1 and CDR2 are SGHVS and FNYEAQ. The CDR3 loop spans 14 amino acids. Trimming took off 4 bases at V and 7 bases at J, with 11 bases between the two ends. CDR3 nucleotide sequence: TGTGCCAGCAGCTCTTATCCAGTCAATTCACCCCTCCACTTT. The encoded protein is CASSSYPVNSPLHF.

The table lists this clonotype with many counts. The rearrangement uses TRBV12-3 or TRBV12-4 and TRBJ2-3; D call uncertain. CDR3 length equals 13 residues. Trimming cost V 3 bases and J 4 bases, with 8 bases left between them. DNA for the CDR3: TGTGCCAGCAGTTTTGGGGTCCCAGATACGCAGTATTTT. This translates into CASSFGVPDTQYF.

The CDR3 DNA is TGTGCCAGCAGTCCACTGGGGTTCGCGAACACCGGGGAGCTGTTTTTT. Its protein product is CASSPLGFANTGELFF. The chain carries TRBV12-3 or TRBV12-4 and TRBJ2-2; D remains ambiguous. V lost 5 bases, J lost 0 bases, and 13 bases lay in between. The CDR3 loop spans 16 amino acids.

This clonotype was recorded a few times. The gene calls are TRBV11-2 and TRBJ2-3; 14 nucleotides line up with TRBD2. The CDR3 consists of 14 residues. The V gene's germline CDR1 is SGHAT and CDR2 FQNNGV. The trim removed 6 bases at V and 11 bases at J, leaving 7 bases unmatched. The CDR3 region is CASSSGLAGGMQYF. For the CDR3, the DNA is TGTGCCAGCAGTTCCGGACTAGCGGGGGGAATGCAGTATTTT.

V and J are TRBV5-1 and TRBJ1-4; TRBD1 might be the D (5 bases). Germline V lookup: CDR1 SGHRS, CDR2 YFSETQ. The CDR3 loop spans 16 amino acids. The ends were cut back, 4 bases at V and 0 bases at J, with 13 bases in the middle. As DNA, the CDR3 is TGCGCCAGCAGCCGCGGGACGGAGGCAACTAATGAAAAACTGTTTTTT. It encodes CASSRGTEATNEKLFF.

CDR3 in amino acids: CASGGGRNTEAFF. For the CDR3, the DNA is TGTGCCTCTGGAGGGGGCAGGAACACTGAAGCTTTCTTT. The chain has TRBV7-2 and TRBJ1-1; 7 nucleotides line up with TRBD1. Germline values: CDR1 SGHTA, CDR2 FQGNSA. The CDR3 totals 13 residues. V was clipped by 11 bases and J by 1 base; unmatched bases: 7.

This clonotype was observed a handful of times. V and J are TRBV20-1 and TRBJ1-1; D is uncertain. The ends were cut back, 0 bases at V and 1 base at J, with 9 bases in the middle. The CDR3 covers 14 residues. In germline, CDR1 is DFQATT, CDR2 SNEGSKA (reference sequence). DNA of the CDR3: TGCAGTGCTAGAGACCCGTCTCGGAACACTGAAGCTTTCTTT. Translated, it gives CSARDPSRNTEAFF.

The chain uses TRBV18 and TRBJ2-7; D ambiguous. This CDR3 has 13 amino acids. Germline assignment: CDR1 KGHSH and CDR2 LQKENI. The V end lost 6 bases, the J end lost 0 bases, and 9 bases lay between the germline ends. This chain's CDR3 is CASSIQSSYEQYF. The CDR3, as DNA: TGTGCCAGCTCTATACAGAGCTCCTACGAGCAGTACTTC.

This clonotype has more than one count but fewer than ten. J is TRBJ1-2 and V is TRBV29-1; possible D gene TRBD1, 5 bases. The germline V and J ends were trimmed by 4 bases and 7 bases, with 19 bases remaining between them. Per the germline V gene, CDR1 is SQVTM and CDR2 is ANQGSEA. The CDR3 is 14 residues long. This CDR3 is CSVGAQGALGGYTF. CDR3 DNA sequence: TGCAGCGTTGGAGCGCAGGGAGCACTCGGTGGCTACACCTTC.

The rearrangement uses TRBV6-5 and TRBJ1-5; TRBD1 is a possible D gene (6 bases). The CDR3 is 16 residues long. Per germline, CDR1 MNHEY and CDR2 SVGAGI. Trimming removed 0 bases at V and 4 bases at J, with 13 bases between. CDR3 bases: TGTGCCAGCAGTTACTCGAGGACAGCAAGTAATCAGCCCCAGCATTTT. Translating gives CASSYSRTASNQPQHF.

The CDR3 region is CSASGLSALPLHF. In DNA, the CDR3 is TGCAGTGCTAGTGGATTGTCTGCACTACCCCTCCACTTT. The chain recombines TRBV20-1 with TRBJ1-6, with D unresolved. The CDR3 totals 13 residues. Germline V CDR1 and CDR2: DFQATT, SNEGSKA (reference sequence). Trimming removed 3 bases at V and 12 bases at J, with 15 bases between.

The chain employs TRBV9 and TRBJ2-7; D call uncertain. The CDR3 has 14 residues. CDR1 SGDLS and CDR2 YYNGEE come from the germline V gene. V was trimmed by 0 bases and J by 0 bases, leaving 7 bases between them. CDR3 residues: CASSVEGSSYEQYF. In nucleotides, the CDR3 is TGTGCCAGCAGCGTAGAGGGCAGCTCCTACGAGCAGTACTTC. The full variable domain, with the rest looked up from reference TRBV9 and TRBJ2-7, is DSGVTQTPKHLITATGQRVTLRCSPRSGDLSVYWYQQSLDQGLQFLIQYYNGEERAKGNILERFSAQQFPDLHSELNLSSLELGDSALYFCASSVEGSSYEQYFGPGTRLTVT.

The chain employs TRBV28 and TRBJ2-7; D is unresolved. Germline V gives CDR1 MDHEN, CDR2 SYDVKM. V lost 2 bases, J lost 2 bases, and 4 bases lay in between. CDR3 length: 12 amino acids. For the CDR3, the DNA is TGTGCCAGCAGTTTAGTTACCTACGAGCAGTACTTC. It codes for CASSLVTYEQYF.

This clonotype has at least ten counts. The J gene is TRBJ1-2, the V gene TRBV20-1; possibly TRBD1 for D (5 bases). Germline V gives CDR1 DFQATT, CDR2 SNEGSKA (reference sequence). This CDR3 region has 13 residues. V shed 1 base and J shed 8 bases, with 14 bases lying between them. The CDR3 sequence is CSARAQGAGGYTF. The CDR3, as DNA: TGCAGTGCTAGAGCCCAAGGGGCGGGAGGCTACACCTTC.

The gene calls are TRBV2 and TRBJ1-2; TRBD1 agrees at 8 bases. Germline trimming cut 7 bases from V and 5 bases from J; bases unmatched to any gene: 15. This CDR3 has 16 residues. Germline lookup yields CDR1 SNHLY and CDR2 FYNNEI. The CDR3: CASKLAARTGPYGYTF. The CDR3, as DNA: TGTGCCAGCAAGCTAGCCGCTAGGACAGGGCCGTATGGCTACACCTTC.

This clonotype came up a few times. V gene TRBV5-1 combines with J gene TRBJ1-4; 7 nucleotides match TRBD1. This CDR3 is 16 amino acids long. Trimming took 4 bases from V and 8 from J; bases not matched to a gene: 14. Germline V gene sequence: CDR1 SGHRS, CDR2 YFSETQ. For the CDR3, the DNA is TGCGCCAGCAGCCGACAGGGTTCAATAGAGGGCGAAAAACTGTTTTTT. Amino acids: CASSRQGSIEGEKLFF.

This clonotype was seen repeatedly, ten times or more. The rearrangement uses TRBV7-8 and TRBJ2-3, with 10 bases identical to TRBD1. The CDR3 is made up of 15 amino acids. Germline CDR1 and CDR2: SGHVS and FQNEAQ. V was clipped by 4 bases and J by 3 bases; unmatched bases: 4. The CDR3 protein is CASSWDRGRTDTQYF. The CDR3 nucleotides read TGTGCCAGCAGCTGGGACAGGGGTCGGACAGATACGCAGTATTTT.

In this sample, this clonotype turned up many times. CDR3 residues: CASSFQGYVDEQYF. The CDR3 DNA follows: TGCGCCAGCAGCTTCCAGGGTTATGTCGACGAGCAGTACTTC. This chain uses TRBV5-1 with TRBJ2-7, with a tentative D call TRBD1 (5 bases). The germline V gene encodes CDR1 SGHRS and CDR2 YFSETQ. The ends were cut back, 2 bases at V and 5 bases at J, with 14 bases in the middle. This CDR3 region has 14 residues. Combining the CDR3 with reference TRBV5-1 and TRBJ2-7 gives the whole variable domain KAGVTQTPRYLIKTRGQQVTLSCSPISGHRSVSWYQQTPGQGLQFLFEYFSETQRNKGNFPGRFSGRQFSNSRSEMNVSTLELGDSALYLCASSFQGYVDEQYFGPGTRLTVT.

This clonotype was picked up many times. V is TRBV28 and J is TRBJ2-7; TRBD1 is a possible D gene (6 bases). Trimming removed 6 bases at V and 2 bases at J, with 14 bases between. The CDR3 totals 14 residues. Germline lookup yields CDR1 MDHEN and CDR2 SYDVKM. CDR3 nucleotide sequence: TGTGCCAGCAGCGGGGCGGACAGAACCTACGAGCAGTACTTC. This codes for CASSGADRTYEQYF. Full variable domain (remainder filled in from reference TRBV28 and TRBJ2-7): DVKVTQSSRYLVKRTGEKVFLECVQDMDHENMFWYRQDPGLGLRLIYFSYDVKMKEKGDIPEGYSVSREKKERFSLILESASTNQTSMYLCASSGADRTYEQYFGPGTRLTVT.

This clonotype occurred many times. The genes are TRBV4-3 and TRBJ1-5; TRBD1 matches 8 bases. Germline CDR1 reads LGHNA; CDR2 reads YSLEER. Trimming removed 4 bases from V and 6 bases from J; junction bases left unmatched: 11. The CDR3 has 16 residues. Here the CDR3 reads CASSPDFIGTGQPQHF. CDR3 in DNA: TGCGCCAGCAGCCCCGACTTTATAGGGACAGGTCAGCCCCAGCATTTT.

This clonotype appeared many times. V gene TRBV7-7 combines with J gene TRBJ2-7; D assignment may be TRBD1 or TRBD2 (7 bases each). CDR1 is SSHAT and CDR2 is FNYEAQ in the germline V gene (reference sequence). This CDR3 region has 15 residues. The germline V and J ends were trimmed by 2 bases and 0 bases, with 11 bases remaining between them. Written as DNA, the CDR3 is TGTGCCAGCAGCTTACAGGGGGGGCCCTCCTACGAGCAGTACTTC. It encodes CASSLQGGPSYEQYF. Complete variable domain (other parts from reference TRBV7-7 and TRBJ2-7): GAGVSQSPRYKVTKRGQDVTLRCDPISSHATLYWYQQALGQGPEFLTYFNYEAQPDKSGLPSDRFSAERPEGSISTLTIQRTEQRDSAMYRCASSLQGGPSYEQYFGPGTRLTVT.

The chain uses TRBV5-1 and TRBJ2-7; 9 positions agree with TRBD1. The CDR3 consists of 15 residues. CDR1 and CDR2 from the germline V gene are SGHRS and YFSETQ. V was clipped by 3 bases and J by 0 bases; unmatched bases: 4. This CDR3 is CASSWGDRDSYEQYF. The CDR3 DNA is TGCGCCAGCAGCTGGGGGGACAGGGACTCCTACGAGCAGTACTTC.

The CDR3 is CSAALAGGTDTQYF. The CDR3 region has the DNA TGCAGTGCTGCCCTAGCGGGGGGCACAGATACGCAGTATTTT. This chain uses TRBV20-1 with TRBJ2-3, with 10 positions matching TRBD2. Looked up from germline, CDR1 is DFQATT and CDR2 is SNEGSKA (reference sequence). CDR3 length equals 14 residues. V shed 5 bases and J 1 base; nucleotides not matched to a gene: 3.

This chain links TRBV15 with TRBJ2-7; TRBD2 is a possible D gene (5 bases). Per the germline V gene, CDR1 is LNHNV and CDR2 is YYDKDF (reference sequence). The CDR3 has 15 amino acids. V dropped 0 bases and J dropped 3 bases, with 12 bases sitting between them. The CDR3 is CATSRDEGRYYEQYF. Here the CDR3 DNA reads TGTGCCACCAGCAGAGATGAGGGCAGATACTACGAGCAGTACTTC.